These T cell receptor beta chains were read from a single sample in a study of blood T cell repertoires in COVID-19. The protocol was immunoSEQ multiplex PCR, while the TCRdb copy is restricted to in-frame clones and leaves out a portion. Counted here are 450,000 to 500,000 clones, roughly 85% occurring once; the ten biggest clones make up approximately 3%. The material sequenced was peripheral blood. These receptors were obtained from a human donor in a cohort sampled during active COVID-19. Each CDR3 is given with its conserved first and last residue. Each record gives: J gene, D gene, V gene, clone size, CDR3 DNA, CDR3 protein. A D gene is named only where the DNA matches it firmly. Some rows have no size entry. The others give once, few or many, or a class for an expanded clone.

TRBJ1-1 . TRBV9 . TGTGCCAGCAGCGCGTTGAGGGGGTACACTGAAGCTTTCTTT CASSALRGYTEAFF
TRBJ2-5 TRBD1 TRBV3-1/TRBV3-2 . TGTGCCAGCAGACCAGACAGGGTTTTAGAGACCCAGTACTTC CASRPDRVLETQYF
TRBJ1-2 TRBD1 TRBV27 . TGTGCCAGCAGTCCCGGGACAGGAGATACTAGAAACTATGGCTACACCTTC CASSPGTGDTRNYGYTF
TRBJ1-3 . TRBV7-3 . TGTGCCAGCAGCTTACTCCCACCAGGGTCTACTGGAAACACCATATATTTT CASSLLPPGSTGNTIYF
TRBJ2-3 TRBD1 TRBV24-1 once TGTGCCACCAGTGGACCCTCACGGGACAGAGGCACAGATACGCAGTATTTT CATSGPSRDRGTDTQYF
TRBJ2-7 TRBD1 TRBV28 . TGTGCCAGCAGGCGGACAGGGGGCCCCTACGAGCAGTACTTC CASRRTGGPYEQYF
TRBJ2-2 TRBD2 TRBV5-1 few TGCGCCAGCAGCTTCTTAGCGGGGGCGAACACCGGGGAGCTGTTTTTT CASSFLAGANTGELFF
TRBJ2-2 . TRBV3-1/TRBV3-2 . TGTGCCAGCAGCACCGTCCCAGAGGCGGAGCTGTTTTTT CASSTVPEAELFF
TRBJ2-7 TRBD2 TRBV5-1 . TGCGCCAGCAGCGGAACTCCGGGACTAGCGGCTACCTACGAGCAGTACTTC CASSGTPGLAATYEQYF
TRBJ2-2 TRBD2 TRBV12-5 . TGTGCTAGTGGCCCGGGACTAGCGGCCGGGGAGCTGTTTTTT CASGPGLAAGELFF
TRBJ2-5 TRBD2 TRBV18 once TGTGCCAGCTCACCCGGACTAGCGGGAATTGAAGAGACCCAGTACTTC CASSPGLAGIEETQYF
TRBJ1-2 TRBD1 TRBV6-5 . TGTGCCAGCAGGGTCTCGGGACAGATAGGCTACACCTTC CASRVSGQIGYTF
TRBJ2-7 TRBD2 TRBV3-1/TRBV3-2 . TGTGCCAGCAGCCAAACCAGCGGGGCCTACGAGCAGTACTTC CASSQTSGAYEQYF
TRBJ1-5 . TRBV7-7 few TGTGCTAGCAGCTTGTCAGTGCCCCAGCATTTT CASSLSVPQHF
TRBJ2-7 . TRBV6-6 . TGTGCCAGCAGTTCTTTTTCGGACTACGAGTACTTC CASSSFSDYEYF
TRBJ2-5 . TRBV9 . TGTGCCAGCAGCGTAGACGGGAGCAGAGAGACCCAGTACTTC CASSVDGSRETQYF
TRBJ2-1 . TRBV7-8 . TGTGCCAGCAGCCGGGGACAAACTAATGAGCAGTTCTTC CASSRGQTNEQFF
TRBJ1-1 . TRBV19 . TGTGCCAGTACCCTACTAACCGGGAGGGCAGAAGCTTTCTTT CASTLLTGRAEAFF
TRBJ2-1 TRBD2 TRBV4-1 once TGCGCCAGCAGCCAAGAGTCTCGGGCACTAGCGGGAGGAAGGAATGAGCAGTTCTTC CASSQESRALAGGRNEQFF
TRBJ1-6 TRBD1 TRBV3-1/TRBV3-2 few TGTGCCAGCACCTCTCAGGGGGAAAGGAATTCACCCCTCCACTTT CASTSQGERNSPLHF
TRBJ1-5 . TRBV4-1 once TGCGCCAGCAGCCAAGATCCTTTGACAGGAAATAGCAATCAGCCCCAGCATTTT CASSQDPLTGNSNQPQHF
TRBJ2-3 . TRBV5-1 . TGCGCCAGCAGCTTGGGCCAGCGACGAGATACGCAGTATTTT CASSLGQRRDTQYF
TRBJ2-3 TRBD1 TRBV29-1 . TGCAGCGCGACGGGACAGAACACAGATACGCAGTATTTT CSATGQNTDTQYF
TRBJ1-1 . TRBV13 . TGTGCCAGCAGCCCATGGGGGGTGGAACACACTGAAGCTTTCTTT CASSPWGVEHTEAFF
TRBJ2-3 TRBD2 TRBV4-1 . TGCGCCAGCAGTCCAGGACTAGCGGGCTCAGATACGCAGTATTTT CASSPGLAGSDTQYF
TRBJ2-7 TRBD1 TRBV3-1/TRBV3-2 once TGTGCCAGCAGCCAAGACCCCGGGACAGGGACCTCCGAGCAGTACTTC CASSQDPGTGTSEQYF
TRBJ1-2 TRBD1 TRBV10-3 . TGTGCCATCAGTCAGGACAGGGCAAGTGGCTACACCTTC CAISQDRASGYTF
TRBJ1-1 . TRBV7-3 . TGTGCCAGCAGCCCACAGGGGAACACTGAAGCTTTCTTT CASSPQGNTEAFF
TRBJ2-3 TRBD2 TRBV4-3 once TGCGCCAGCAGCCAAGATTCGCGGGGGTTGGCAGATACGCAGTATTTT CASSQDSRGLADTQYF
TRBJ1-5 . TRBV19 few TGTGCCAGTAGTTGGGGGGGGAGAAGCAATCAGCCCCAGCATTTT CASSWGGRSNQPQHF
TRBJ2-1 TRBD2 TRBV18 once TGTGCCAGCTCACGCGCCTTAGTCGGGAGGGAGGAAAATGAGCAGTTCTTC CASSRALVGREENEQFF
TRBJ1-1 . TRBV6-5 . TGTGCCAGCAGTTACTCGAGAGGGGGACGGAACACTGAAGCTTTCTTT CASSYSRGGRNTEAFF
TRBJ2-2 TRBD1 TRBV7-2 . TGTGCCAGCAGCCCCTTCGACAGGGGCGGGGAGCTGTTTTTT CASSPFDRGGELFF
TRBJ2-2 TRBD2 TRBV27 once TGTGCCAGCCACGCCTGGGGGACTAGCGGGTTCGGTGGCACCGGGGAGCTGTTTTTT CASHAWGTSGFGGTGELFF
TRBJ1-1 TRBD1 TRBV6-5 . TGTGCCAGCAGTTACCTATCCGGGACAGTGAACACTGAAGCTTTCTTT CASSYLSGTVNTEAFF
TRBJ2-5 TRBD2 TRBV4-1 . TGCGCCAGCAGCCAAGATGAGCGGGGAAGAAAGACCCAGTACTTC CASSQDERGRKTQYF
TRBJ1-1 . TRBV6-1 . TGTGCCAGCAGTGAATGGGGCCCGGTAGGCGGTGAAGCTTTCTTT CASSEWGPVGGEAFF
TRBJ1-2 TRBD1 TRBV11-2 . TGTGCCAGCGGGACAGGGGGTGGCTACACCTTC CASGTGGGYTF
TRBJ1-3 . TRBV29-1 . TGCAGCGTTGAAACTGGGGCCGACTCTGGAAACACCATATATTTT CSVETGADSGNTIYF
TRBJ2-3 . TRBV5-5 many TGTGCCAGCAGCACCCGGACAGAGTATACGCAGTATTTT CASSTRTEYTQYF
TRBJ1-5 TRBD1 TRBV28 . TGTGCCTCCTCCGGGACAGGGGGATGGAATCAGCCCCAGCATTTT CASSGTGGWNQPQHF
TRBJ1-1 . TRBV5-4 . TGTGCCAGCAGCCCAACTCCAGGGGTGGCTTTGAACACTGAAGCTTTCTTT CASSPTPGVALNTEAFF
TRBJ2-5 TRBD2 TRBV19 . TGTGCCAGTAGTCCGACCTTACTAGCGGGATCCCAAGAGACCCAGTACTTC CASSPTLLAGSQETQYF
TRBJ1-1 . TRBV5-1 . TGCGCCAGCAGCACCTCTATGAACACTGAAGCTTTCTTT CASSTSMNTEAFF
TRBJ2-7 . TRBV11-3 . TGTGCCAGCAGCTTAGACGCAGGGGCGTTCAGCGAGCAGTACTTC CASSLDAGAFSEQYF
TRBJ2-3 TRBD1 TRBV9 . TGTGCCAGCAGCTCCCGGACAGGGGATACAGATACGCAGTATTTT CASSSRTGDTDTQYF
TRBJ2-7 . TRBV7-9 . TGTGCCAGCAGCTTAGTGGGGCAGGGGCACGAGCAGTACTTC CASSLVGQGHEQYF
TRBJ1-1 TRBD1 TRBV5-4 . TGTGCCAGCAGCTTGCCAGACAGGGTGAACACTGAAGCTTTCTTT CASSLPDRVNTEAFF
TRBJ2-6 . TRBV19 . TGTGCCAGTGGGCCCAGCTCTGGGGCCAACGTCCTGACTTTC CASGPSSGANVLTF
TRBJ1-1 . TRBV18 . TGTGCCAGCTCACCATCGAGGGGAGGCCTGAACACTGAAGCTTTCTTT CASSPSRGGLNTEAFF
TRBJ2-1 TRBD2 TRBV5-1 few TGCGCCAGCAGCAGGACTAGCGGGAAAGCCGGTGAGCAGTTCTTC CASSRTSGKAGEQFF
TRBJ1-2 . TRBV28 . TGTGCCAGCTGGGGGCCCCAGGGTGGCTACACCTTC CASWGPQGGYTF
TRBJ2-7 TRBD2 TRBV5-1 once TGCGCCAGCAGCTTGACTAGCGGGAGTGTAATGTACGAGCAGTACTTC CASSLTSGSVMYEQYF
TRBJ2-7 TRBD2 TRBV4-2 . TGTGCCAGCAGCCAGGGGGGCGGGAGGACCACCTACGAGCAGTACTTC CASSQGGGRTTYEQYF
TRBJ2-1 TRBD2 TRBV28 . TGTGCCAGCAGTTCTCCCACTAGCGGGAGTTACAATGAGCAGTTCTTC CASSSPTSGSYNEQFF